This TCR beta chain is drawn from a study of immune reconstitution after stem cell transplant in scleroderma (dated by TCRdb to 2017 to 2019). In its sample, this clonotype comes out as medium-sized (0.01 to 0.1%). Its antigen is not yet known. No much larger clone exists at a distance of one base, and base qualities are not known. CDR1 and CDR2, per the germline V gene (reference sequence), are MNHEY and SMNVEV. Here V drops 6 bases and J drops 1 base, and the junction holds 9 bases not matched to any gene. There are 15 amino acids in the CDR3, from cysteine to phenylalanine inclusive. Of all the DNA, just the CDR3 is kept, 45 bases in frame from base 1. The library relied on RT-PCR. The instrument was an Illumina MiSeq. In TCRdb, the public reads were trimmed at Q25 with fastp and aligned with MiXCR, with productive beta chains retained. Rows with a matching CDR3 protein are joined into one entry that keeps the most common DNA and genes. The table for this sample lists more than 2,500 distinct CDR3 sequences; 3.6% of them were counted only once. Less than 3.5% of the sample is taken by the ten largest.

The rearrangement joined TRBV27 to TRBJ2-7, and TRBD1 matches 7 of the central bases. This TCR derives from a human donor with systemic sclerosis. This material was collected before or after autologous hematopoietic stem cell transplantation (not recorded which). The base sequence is TGTGCCAGCAGCCGCGGAGACAGGGATTCCTACGAGCAGTACTTC. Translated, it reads CASSRGDRDSYEQYF.